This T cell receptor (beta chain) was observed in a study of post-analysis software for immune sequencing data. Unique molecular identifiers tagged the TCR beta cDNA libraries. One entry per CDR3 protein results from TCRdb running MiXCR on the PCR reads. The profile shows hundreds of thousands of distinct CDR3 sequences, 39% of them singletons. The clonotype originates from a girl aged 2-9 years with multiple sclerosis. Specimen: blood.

The CDR3 sequence is CASSLVARQDTQYF. The CDR3 DNA is TGTGCCAGCAGCTTAGTGGCCAGACAAGATACGCAGTATTTT. This chain links TRBV13 with TRBJ2-3; D gene uncertain. Trimming took 1 base from V and 5 from J, leaving 10 bases between them. The CDR3 is made up of 14 amino acids. Germline CDR1 is PRHDT and CDR2 is FYEKMQ (reference sequence).